This T cell receptor (beta chain) was profiled in a study of OX40 agonist ivuxolimab in advanced cancers. Study-wide context: Patients were under 90% male with ages roughly 23 to 90, mean about 60. Partial responses occurred in Three dose-escalation patients, one with hepatocellular carcinoma and two with cutaneous melanoma.

The table lists this clone with a few counts. Libraries were prepared by immunoSEQ multiplex PCR; TCRdb keeps only in-frame clonotypes and omits some of them. The repertoire includes tens of thousands of clones, 85% of them detected once, and 5.9% sits in the top ten. The CDR3 sequence is 15 residues long. V was clipped by 2 bases and J by 9 bases; unmatched bases: 7. Germline lookup yields CDR1 SGHKS and CDR2 YYEKEE (reference sequence). The chain combines TRBV5-5 with TRBJ1-6; 8 bases are a match to TRBD1. The sequence was obtained from an adult with an advanced solid tumor such as melanoma, head and neck, liver or kidney cancer. Sequences were derived from CD4+ or CD8+ T cells sorted from blood, sampled in a trial of the OX40 agonist ivuxolimab. CDR3 bases: TGTGCCAGCAGCTTCCCAGGACAGGGTCGTTCACCCCTCCACTTT. Residues: CASSFPGQGRSPLHF.